The rows below give T cell receptor beta chains drawn from one sample of a study of metastatic and nonmetastatic thyroid tumors. TCRdb reassembled clones from the PCR reads with MiXCR. The data contain about 36,000 clones, less than 25% of them singletons. What was sequenced was blood. These receptors were taken from a female donor with papillary thyroid cancer or a benign thyroid nodule (not recorded which). Some clones in this sample may be carry-over from other donors' samples. CDR3s include the opening cysteine and the closing phenylalanine or tryptophan. Fields, in order: D gene, V gene, J gene, clone size, CDR3 protein, CDR3 DNA. A D gene is named only where the DNA matches it firmly. Expanded clones are given a class, and other clones once, few, many or no size at all.

>-|TRBV6-1|TRBJ1-4|-
CASSDRDGGEKLFF
TGTGCCAGCAGTGATCGGGACGGAGGGGAAAAACTGTTTTTT
>TRBD1|TRBV20-1|TRBJ2-7|many
CSARDFAGGNEQYF
TGCAGTGCTAGAGATTTTGCAGGGGGTAACGAGCAGTACTTC
>-|TRBV6-1|TRBJ2-7|medium-sized
CASSEGEVHEQYF
TGTGCCAGCAGTGAAGGGGAGGTCCACGAGCAGTACTTC
>TRBD2|TRBV12-3/TRBV12-4|TRBJ2-7|medium-sized
CATSTAGGAEQYF
TGTGCCACCAGCACAGCGGGAGGTGCCGAGCAGTACTTC
>-|TRBV18|TRBJ1-1|-
CASSSTGKVLDAFF
TGTGCCAGCTCATCCACCGGGAAAGTCCTCGACGCTTTCTTT
>-|TRBV7-2|TRBJ1-1|many
CASLPGFMNTEAFF
TGTGCCAGCCTTCCGGGGTTCATGAACACTGAAGCTTTCTTT
>-|TRBV20-1|TRBJ2-7|-
CSASRWDAPSGYEQYF
TGCAGTGCTAGTCGGTGGGACGCCCCTTCGGGGTACGAGCAGTACTTC
>TRBD1|TRBV19|TRBJ2-3|many
CASSRTGDTQYF
TGTGCCAGTAGTCGGACAGGGGATACGCAGTATTTT
>-|TRBV18|TRBJ1-1|many
CASSPSSLNTEAFF
TGTGCCAGCTCACCGAGTAGCTTGAACACTGAAGCTTTCTTT
>-|TRBV6-5|TRBJ2-2|-
CASSYGLNTVELFF
TGTGCCAGCAGTTACGGCCTAAACACCGTGGAGCTGTTTTTT
>-|TRBV20-1|TRBJ2-5|many
CSARDVTGRQETQYF
TGCAGTGCTAGAGATGTAACAGGGAGGCAAGAGACCCAGTACTTC
>TRBD2|TRBV9|TRBJ2-2|-
CASSDGLAVIPGELFF
TGTGCCAGCAGCGACGGACTAGCGGTGATCCCCGGGGAGCTGTTTTTT
>-|TRBV30|TRBJ2-1|-
CAWSVRGILSYNEQFF
TGTGCCTGGAGTGTACGTGGGATTCTCTCCTACAATGAGCAGTTCTTC
>-|TRBV5-6|TRBJ1-3|many
CANLATGSGNTIYF
TGTGCCAACCTAGCTACAGGTTCTGGAAACACCATATATTTT
>TRBD2|TRBV6-2/TRBV6-3|TRBJ2-1|medium-sized
CASRASGNYNEQFF
TGTGCCAGCAGGGCTAGCGGGAACTACAATGAGCAGTTCTTC
>-|TRBV20-1|TRBJ2-7|-
CSARAPLLVRAYEQYF
TGCAGTGCTAGAGCACCCCTCCTAGTCAGGGCCTACGAGCAGTACTTC
>TRBD2|TRBV5-1|TRBJ2-2|many
CASSLAGRTRGELFF
TGCGCCAGCAGCTTGGCCGGGAGGACCAGAGGGGAGCTGTTTTTT
>-|TRBV20-1|TRBJ2-1|many
CSARRGAADDEQFF
TGCAGTGCTAGGAGGGGGGCAGCGGATGATGAGCAGTTCTTC
>-|TRBV6-2/TRBV6-3|TRBJ2-7|few
CASSYRAIDEQYF
TGTGCCAGCAGTTACCGTGCTATCGACGAGCAGTACTTC
>-|TRBV28|TRBJ1-6|-
CVSSMIQGLGSPLHF
TGTGTCAGCAGTATGATACAGGGATTAGGTTCACCCCTCCACTTT
>-|TRBV20-1|TRBJ1-2|many
CSAYRGLDGYTF
TGCAGTGCGTATCGGGGGCTTGATGGCTACACCTTC
>-|TRBV30|TRBJ2-1|many
CAWSVRPEQFF
TGTGCCTGGAGTGTAAGGCCGGAGCAGTTCTTC
>TRBD1|TRBV30|TRBJ1-4|many
CAWSQTGGLEKLFF
TGTGCCTGGTCGCAGACAGGGGGCCTTGAAAAACTGTTTTTT
>-|TRBV20-1|TRBJ1-1|many
CSARDHLNTEAFF
TGCAGTGCTAGAGACCATTTGAACACTGAAGCTTTCTTT
>-|TRBV6-5|TRBJ2-1|medium-sized
CASSLLPGSSGGNEQFF
TGTGCCAGCAGCCTCCTCCCGGGGAGCAGTGGCGGCAATGAGCAGTTCTTC
>TRBD1|TRBV13|TRBJ2-3|many
CASSRDRVTDTQYF
TGTGCCAGCAGCCGGGACAGGGTGACAGATACGCAGTATTTT
>-|TRBV29-1|TRBJ2-7|medium-sized
CSVAETSYEQYF
TGCAGCGTTGCTGAGACCTCCTACGAGCAGTACTTC
>TRBD2|TRBV6-1|TRBJ2-3|many
CASSSASGTVTDTQYF
TGTGCCAGCAGTTCCGCTAGCGGGACTGTCACAGATACGCAGTATTTT
>-|TRBV11-3|TRBJ1-6|-
CASGKGFSYNSPLHF
TGTGCCAGCGGGAAAGGGTTCTCCTATAATTCACCCCTCCACTTT
>-|TRBV5-1|TRBJ2-1|few
CSSSPGIDNEQLF
TGCTCCAGCAGCCCCGGGATCGACAATGAGCAGCTCTTC
>-|TRBV6-1|TRBJ1-5|many
CASSESVAISNQPQHF
TGTGCCAGCAGTGAAAGTGTTGCCATTAGCAATCAGCCCCAGCATTTT
>-|TRBV9|TRBJ2-7|-
CASSEWVFSYEQYF
TGTGCCAGCAGCGAGTGGGTTTTCTCCTACGAGCAGTACTTC
>-|TRBV9|TRBJ2-2|many
CASSVGKLPGELFF
TGTGCCAGCAGCGTAGGCAAGCTCCCCGGGGAGCTGTTTTTT
>TRBD1|TRBV2|TRBJ2-7|-
CASRPGTDGEQYF
TGTGCCAGCAGGCCCGGGACAGACGGCGAGCAGTACTTC
>TRBD2|TRBV7-2|TRBJ2-1|-
CASSLGASGYNEQFF
TGTGCCAGCAGCTTAGGGGCTAGCGGCTACAATGAGCAGTTCTTC
>-|TRBV10-3|TRBJ2-7|few
CAISVVGSRSEQYF
TGTGCCATCAGTGTTGTGGGGTCTCGGAGCGAGCAGTACTTC
>-|TRBV27|TRBJ1-1|medium-sized
CASSLDTGSTEAFF
TGTGCCAGCAGTTTAGACACAGGGAGCACTGAAGCTTTCTTT
>-|TRBV25-1|TRBJ1-4|many
CASSLEGGLGEKLFF
TGTGCCAGCAGTCTCGAGGGGGGCCTCGGAGAAAAACTGTTTTTT
>-|TRBV4-2|TRBJ2-6|-
CASSPGPPTSGANVLTF
TGTGCCAGCAGTCCGGGACCGCCAACCTCTGGGGCCAACGTCCTGACTTTC
>TRBD2|TRBV20-1|TRBJ2-1|-
CSARTGTSGSDEQFF
TGCAGTGCTAGGACCGGGACTAGCGGGAGCGATGAGCAGTTCTTC
>-|TRBV11-2|TRBJ1-6|-
CSISLVDSPLHF
TGTTCCATCAGCTTGGTCGATTCACCCCTCCACTTT
>-|TRBV29-1|TRBJ2-3|many
CSVEGATDTQYF
TGCAGCGTTGAGGGGGCCACAGATACGCAGTATTTT
>-|TRBV6-2/TRBV6-3|TRBJ2-1|medium-sized
CASSYLGGLVEQFF
TGTGCCAGCAGTTACCTTGGGGGGTTGGTTGAGCAGTTCTTC
>-|TRBV7-3|TRBJ2-7|-
CASRSYGGDYEQYF
TGTGCCAGCAGGAGTTATGGGGGAGACTACGAGCAGTACTTC
>TRBD1|TRBV12-3/TRBV12-4|TRBJ2-5|few
CASSLGTGWGKTQYF
TGTGCCAGCAGTTTAGGGACAGGGTGGGGAAAGACCCAGTACTTC
>TRBD1|TRBV5-1|TRBJ1-5|-
CASSFQGAPGQPQHF
TGCGCCAGCAGCTTTCAGGGGGCGCCGGGTCAGCCCCAGCATTTT
>-|TRBV5-1|TRBJ2-5|-
CASSLVPGGGGTQYF
TGCGCCAGCAGCTTGGTTCCTGGAGGGGGAGGGACCCAGTACTTC
>-|TRBV6-1|TRBJ2-1|-
CASILDPRSSYNEQFF
TGTGCCAGCATTCTTGATCCCCGTAGCTCCTACAATGAGCAGTTCTTC
>TRBD2|TRBV20-1|TRBJ2-1|many
CSASGERGYNEQFF
TGCAGTGCTAGCGGAGAGCGGGGTTACAATGAGCAGTTCTTC
>TRBD2|TRBV5-1|TRBJ2-1|many
CASFGLAGYNEQFF
TGCGCCAGCTTCGGACTAGCGGGGTACAATGAGCAGTTCTTC
>-|TRBV5-5|TRBJ1-1|many
CASSKSLAANTEAFF
TGTGCCAGCAGCAAGTCCCTGGCAGCTAACACTGAAGCTTTCTTT
>TRBD1|TRBV7-2|TRBJ2-2|-
CASSRDRDSGELFF
TGTGCCAGCAGCCGCGACAGGGATTCCGGGGAGCTGTTTTTT
>-|TRBV3-1|TRBJ2-1|many
CASSWGWDQQFF
TGTGCCAGCAGCTGGGGGTGGGACCAGCAGTTCTTC
>-|TRBV28|TRBJ1-1|many
CASSTGTHSDAFF
TGTGCCAGCAGTACCGGGACACATTCGGATGCTTTCTTT
>TRBD2|TRBV6-4|TRBJ2-1|many
CASSLTSGAHNEQFF
TGTGCCAGCAGCCTGACTAGCGGGGCCCACAATGAGCAGTTCTTC
>TRBD1|TRBV12-3/TRBV12-4|TRBJ2-1|-
CAISFPDREIYSRVPNEQFF
TGTGCCATCAGTTTTCCCGACAGGGAGATCTATTCGAGGGTCCCCAATGAGCAGTTCTTC
>-|TRBV15|TRBJ2-7|few
CATSVPRGYEQYF
TGTGCCACCAGCGTACCGCGTGGCTACGAGCAGTACTTC
>TRBD1|TRBV7-8|TRBJ1-5|-
CASSQTTGPVLSNQPQHF
TGTGCCAGCAGCCAAACGACAGGGCCCGTCCTAAGCAATCAGCCCCAGCATTTT